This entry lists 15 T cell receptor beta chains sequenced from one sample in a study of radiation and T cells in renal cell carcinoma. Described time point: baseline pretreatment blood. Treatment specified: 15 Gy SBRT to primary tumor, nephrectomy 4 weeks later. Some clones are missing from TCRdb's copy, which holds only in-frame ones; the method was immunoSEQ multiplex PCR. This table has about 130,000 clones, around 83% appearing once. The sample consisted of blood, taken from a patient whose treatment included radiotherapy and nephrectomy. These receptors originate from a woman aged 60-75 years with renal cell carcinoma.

In DNA, the CDR3 is TGTGCCAGCAGTCCAGGGACAGCTAACCCCGAGCAGTACTTC. Its protein is CASSPGTANPEQYF. V is TRBV6-5 and J is TRBJ2-7; 7 bases are shared with TRBD1. Germline V gene lookup returns CDR1 MNHEY and CDR2 SVGAGI. This CDR3 region has 14 residues. V dropped 5 bases and J dropped 6; count of bases not matched to a gene: 10.

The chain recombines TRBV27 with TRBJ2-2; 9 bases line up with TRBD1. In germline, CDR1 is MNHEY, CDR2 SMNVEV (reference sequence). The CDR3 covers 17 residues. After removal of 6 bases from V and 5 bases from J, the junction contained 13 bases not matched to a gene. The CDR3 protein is CASSLALDRGGTGELFF. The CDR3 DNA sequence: TGTGCCAGCAGCTTGGCCCTGGACAGGGGTGGGACCGGGGAGCTGTTTTTT.

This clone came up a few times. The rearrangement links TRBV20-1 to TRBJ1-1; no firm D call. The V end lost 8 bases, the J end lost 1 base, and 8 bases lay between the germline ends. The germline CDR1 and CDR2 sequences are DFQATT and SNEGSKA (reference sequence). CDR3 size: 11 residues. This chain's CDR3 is CSPQRNTEAFF. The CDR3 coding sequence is TGCAGTCCCCAGAGGAACACTGAAGCTTTCTTT.

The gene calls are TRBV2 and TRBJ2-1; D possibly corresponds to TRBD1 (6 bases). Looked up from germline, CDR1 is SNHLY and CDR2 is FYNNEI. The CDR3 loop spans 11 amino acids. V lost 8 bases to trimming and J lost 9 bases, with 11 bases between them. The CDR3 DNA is TGTGCCAGCGGGACATATACTGAGCAGTTCTTC. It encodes CASGTYTEQFF.

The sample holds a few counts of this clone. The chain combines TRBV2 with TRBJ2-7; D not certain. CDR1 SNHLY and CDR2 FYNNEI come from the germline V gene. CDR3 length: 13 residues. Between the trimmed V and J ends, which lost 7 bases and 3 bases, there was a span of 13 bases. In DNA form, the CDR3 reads TGTGCCAGCACCTGGGCCGGAGACTACGAGCAGTACTTC. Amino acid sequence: CASTWAGDYEQYF.

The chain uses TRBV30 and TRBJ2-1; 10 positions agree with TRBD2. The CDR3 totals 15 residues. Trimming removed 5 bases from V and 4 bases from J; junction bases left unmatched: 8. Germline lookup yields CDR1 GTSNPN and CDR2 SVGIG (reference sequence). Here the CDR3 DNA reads TGTGCCTGGTACCTTACTAGCGGGAATTACAATGAGCAGTTCTTC. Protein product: CAWYLTSGNYNEQFF.

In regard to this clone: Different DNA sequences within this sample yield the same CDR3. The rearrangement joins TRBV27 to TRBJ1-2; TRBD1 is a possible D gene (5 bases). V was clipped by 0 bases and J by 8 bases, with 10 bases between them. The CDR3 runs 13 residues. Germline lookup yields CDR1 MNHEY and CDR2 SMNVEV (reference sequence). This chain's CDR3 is CASSLSGGGGYTF. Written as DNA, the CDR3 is TGTGCCAGCAGTTTATCCGGCGGGGGGGGCTACACCTTC.

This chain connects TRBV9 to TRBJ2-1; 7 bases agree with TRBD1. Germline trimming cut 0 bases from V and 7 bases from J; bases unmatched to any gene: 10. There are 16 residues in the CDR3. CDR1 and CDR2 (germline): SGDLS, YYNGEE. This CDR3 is CASSVVVEGAYNEQFF. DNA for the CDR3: TGTGCCAGCAGCGTAGTGGTTGAGGGGGCGTATAATGAGCAGTTCTTC. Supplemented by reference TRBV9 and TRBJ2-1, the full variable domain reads DSGVTQTPKHLITATGQRVTLRCSPRSGDLSVYWYQQSLDQGLQFLIQYYNGEERAKGNILERFSAQQFPDLHSELNLSSLELGDSALYFCASSVVVEGAYNEQFFGPGTRLTVL.

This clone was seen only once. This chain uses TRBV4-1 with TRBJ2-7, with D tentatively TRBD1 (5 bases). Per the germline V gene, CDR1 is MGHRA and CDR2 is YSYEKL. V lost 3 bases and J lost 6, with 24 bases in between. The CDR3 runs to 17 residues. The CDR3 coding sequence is TGCGCCAGCAGCCAGGAAGGGGTCAGGAGTGTTCCCAGCGAGCAGTACTTC. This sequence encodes CASSQEGVRSVPSEQYF.

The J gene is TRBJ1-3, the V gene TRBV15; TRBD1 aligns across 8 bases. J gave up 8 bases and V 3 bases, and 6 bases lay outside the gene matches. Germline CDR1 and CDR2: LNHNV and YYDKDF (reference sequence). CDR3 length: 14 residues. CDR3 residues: CATSSRTGRDTIYF. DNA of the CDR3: TGTGCCACCAGCAGCAGGACAGGGCGGGACACCATATATTTT.

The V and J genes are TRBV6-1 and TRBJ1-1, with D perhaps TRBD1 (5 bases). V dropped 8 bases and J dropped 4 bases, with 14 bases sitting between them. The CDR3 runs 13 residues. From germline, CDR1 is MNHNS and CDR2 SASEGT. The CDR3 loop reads CASAMARVTEAFF. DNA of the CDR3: TGTGCCAGCGCGATGGCCAGGGTCACTGAAGCTTTCTTT.

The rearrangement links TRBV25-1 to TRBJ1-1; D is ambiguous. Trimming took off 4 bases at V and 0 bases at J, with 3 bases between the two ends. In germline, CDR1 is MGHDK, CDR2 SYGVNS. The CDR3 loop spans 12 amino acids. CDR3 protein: CASSVMNTEAFF. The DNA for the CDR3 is TGTGCCAGCAGTGTGATGAACACTGAAGCTTTCTTT.

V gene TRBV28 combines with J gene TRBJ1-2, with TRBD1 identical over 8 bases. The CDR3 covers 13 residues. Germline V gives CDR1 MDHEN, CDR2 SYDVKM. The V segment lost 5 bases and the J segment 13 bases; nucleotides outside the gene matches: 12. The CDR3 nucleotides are TGTGCCAGCAGTAATACCAGGGGGCCGTCTGGCACCTTC. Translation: CASSNTRGPSGTF.

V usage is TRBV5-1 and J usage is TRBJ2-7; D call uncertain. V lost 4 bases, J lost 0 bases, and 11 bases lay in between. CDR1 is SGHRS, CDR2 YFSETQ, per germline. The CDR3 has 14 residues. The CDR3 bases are TGCGCCAGCAGCCTTGCCGTAACCTCCTACGAGCAGTACTTC. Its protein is CASSLAVTSYEQYF.

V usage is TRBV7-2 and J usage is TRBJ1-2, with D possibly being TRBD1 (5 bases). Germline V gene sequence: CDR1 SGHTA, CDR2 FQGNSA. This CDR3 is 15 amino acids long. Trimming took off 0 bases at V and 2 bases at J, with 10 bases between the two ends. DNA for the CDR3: TGTGCCAGCAGCTTAGCGGGACTGACCAACTATGGCTACACCTTC. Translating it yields CASSLAGLTNYGYTF. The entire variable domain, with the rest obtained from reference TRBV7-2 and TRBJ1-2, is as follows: GAGVSQSPSNKVTEKGKDVELRCDPISGHTALYWYRQSLGQGLEFLIYFQGNSAPDKSGLPSDRFSAERTGGSVSTLTIQRTQQEDSAVYLCASSLAGLTNYGYTFGSGTRLTVV.